These 10 T cell receptor beta chains were sequenced from one sample in a study of T cells in Graves' hyperthyroidism and ophthalmopathy. RNA transcripts yielded amplified TCR beta CDR3 regions. An initial round of RT-PCR targeting the TCR CDR3 relied on the HTBI primer set. TCRdb re-derived calls from the multiplex PCR reads in MiXCR, one entry per CDR3 protein. The profile covers 550,000 to 800,000 distinct CDR3 sequences, with 17% appearing a single time and 15% to 17% taken by the ten largest. Sequenced: blood. The receptors come from a man aged 45-60 years with Graves' hyperthyroidism.

This clonotype was counted many times. The chain couples TRBV20-1 to TRBJ2-7; 8 nucleotides line up with TRBD2. The CDR3 runs 15 residues. After removal of 0 bases from V and 3 bases from J, the junction contained 7 bases not matched to a gene. Per the germline V gene, CDR1 is DFQATT and CDR2 is SNEGSKA (reference sequence). The CDR3 nucleotides are TGCAGTGCTAGAGATAACGGCGGGAGGATCTACGAGCAGTACTTC. Translating it yields CSARDNGGRIYEQYF.

This clonotype was seen only a few times. V gene TRBV7-6 combines with J gene TRBJ2-7; 8 bases are a match to TRBD1. Per germline, CDR1 SGHVS and CDR2 FNYEAQ. Trimming took 5 bases from V and 0 from J; bases not matched to a gene: 15. The CDR3 length is 18 residues. The CDR3 DNA sequence: TGTGCCAGCAGCCCTCAGGGGGCGAGCAGTTGGAGCTCCTACGAGCAGTACTTC. It specifies CASSPQGASSWSSYEQYF.

This clonotype was observed at least ten times. The chain recombines TRBV10-3 with TRBJ1-6, with 7 nucleotides matching TRBD1. J was trimmed by 3 bases and V by 2 bases; bases with no gene match: 10. This CDR3 contains 18 residues. Germline CDR1 reads ENHRY; CDR2 reads SYGVKD. As DNA, the CDR3 is TGTGCCATCAGTGAGACCACTTCGACAGGGCTCTATAATTCACCCCTCCACTTT. Amino acid sequence: CAISETTSTGLYNSPLHF.

The J gene is TRBJ2-2, the V gene TRBV7-9; no definite D call. Germline V gene lookup returns CDR1 SEHNR and CDR2 FQNEAQ (reference sequence). Trimming removed 2 bases from V and 5 bases from J, with 12 bases in between. CDR3 length: 15 amino acids. CDR3 loop: CASSLNHPGTGELFF. In DNA form, the CDR3 reads TGTGCCAGCAGCTTAAACCACCCTGGGACCGGGGAGCTGTTTTTT.

Ten or more counts support this clonotype. The chain couples TRBV3-1 to TRBJ1-2, with 9 bases lining up with TRBD1. CDR3 length equals 16 residues. Losses at the gene ends were 0 bases for V and 4 bases for J; bases not matched to a gene: 6. CDR1 LGHDT and CDR2 YNNKEL come from the germline V gene (reference sequence). The DNA for the CDR3 is TGTGCCAGCAGCCAAGATGGGACAGGGCGAGGCTATGGCTACACCTTC. Its translation is CASSQDGTGRGYGYTF.

Ten or more counts support this clonotype. The chain uses TRBV19 and TRBJ1-2; TRBD1 might be the D (6 bases). Germline CDR1 reads LNHDA; CDR2 reads SQIVND (reference sequence). V was pared by 6 bases and J by 3 bases, with 17 bases between. The CDR3 covers 15 residues. In DNA, the CDR3 is TGTGCCAGTAGACTCTGGACAGATGGGGACTATGGCTACACCTTC. Translation: CASRLWTDGDYGYTF.

Regarding this clonotype: This could be a read error, since a much larger clone is one nucleotide away. The chain is built from TRBV28 and TRBJ2-2; 10 bases map to TRBD1. The CDR3 contains 16 residues. CDR1 is MDHEN, CDR2 SYDVKM, per germline. CDR3 loop: CAGSSGTGALTGELFF. CDR3 in DNA: TGTGCCGGCAGTTCCGGGACAGGGGCCCTAACCGGGGAGCTGTTTTTT.

This chain's CDR3 is CSASSGITEAFF. CDR3 nucleotides: TGCAGTGCTAGTAGCGGGATAACTGAAGCTTTCTTT. V usage is TRBV20-1 and J usage is TRBJ1-1, with unresolved D. Germline loops: CDR1 DFQATT, CDR2 SNEGSKA (reference sequence). The V end lost 3 bases, the J end lost 5 bases, and 10 bases lay between the germline ends. There are 12 residues in the CDR3.

The gene calls are TRBV6-5 and TRBJ2-7, with TRBD2 identical over 12 bases. There are 16 residues in the CDR3. V was clipped by 0 bases and J by 4 bases; unmatched bases: 4. Germline V gene lookup returns CDR1 MNHEY and CDR2 SVGAGI. CDR3 in amino acids: CASSYSLAGGPYEQYF. The CDR3 region has the DNA TGTGCCAGCAGTTACTCGCTAGCGGGAGGGCCGTACGAGCAGTACTTC.

This clonotype was detected many times. This CDR3 is CSAPDRALAETYEQYF. As DNA, the CDR3 is TGCAGTGCCCCCGACAGGGCACTAGCGGAGACCTACGAGCAGTACTTC. The chain couples TRBV20-1 to TRBJ2-7, with D possibly TRBD2 on 8 matching bases. V dropped 6 bases and J dropped 2 bases, with 23 bases sitting between them. CDR1 and CDR2 (germline): DFQATT, SNEGSKA (reference sequence). This CDR3 comprises 16 residues.